The 5 T cell receptor beta chains below all came from one sample that was sequenced in a study of T cells in localized non-small cell lung cancer. TCRdb's table, derived via immunoSEQ multiplex PCR, lists solely in-frame clones and lacks some. This table has 27,000 or so clones, approximately 85% appearing once. The sequencing here drew on peripheral blood, taken before any cancer treatment. All receptors derive from a woman aged 35-70 years with stage I lung adenocarcinoma.

This clone was picked up a small number of times. J is TRBJ1-2 and V is TRBV7-2; TRBD1 is a possible D gene (5 bases). V was trimmed by 4 bases and J by 0 bases, leaving 9 bases between them. In germline, CDR1 is SGHTA, CDR2 FQGNSA. The CDR3 has 14 amino acids. The CDR3 bases are TGTGCCAGCAGCTCCGACAGTCCTAACTATGGCTACACCTTC. It is translated as CASSSDSPNYGYTF.

The chain couples TRBV14 to TRBJ2-2; 7 bases align to TRBD1. The CDR3 runs to 15 residues. Per germline, CDR1 SGHDN and CDR2 FVKESK. Trimming took 0 bases from V and 3 from J; bases not matched to a gene: 1. In DNA, the CDR3 is TGTGCCAGCAGCCAAGACAGGGGGTACACCGGGGAGCTGTTTTTT. Protein: CASSQDRGYTGELFF.

This clone was recorded a few times. The genes are TRBV27 and TRBJ2-1, with TRBD2 as a possible D gene (7 bases). Trimming took off 7 bases at V and 9 bases at J, with 22 bases between the two ends. The CDR3 is 15 amino acids. CDR1 is MNHEY and CDR2 is SMNVEV in the germline V gene (reference sequence). This CDR3 reads CASTLRGGGLGEQFF. The CDR3, as DNA: TGTGCCAGCACCCTCCGAGGGGGGGGCCTAGGTGAGCAGTTCTTC.

The chain is built from TRBV30 and TRBJ1-6, with D possibly matching TRBD1 (6 bases). CDR3 size: 13 residues. V shed 6 bases and J shed 7 bases, with 13 bases lying between them. Germline lookup yields CDR1 GTSNPN and CDR2 SVGIG (reference sequence). The CDR3 protein is CACLRGQNSPLHF. The CDR3 coding sequence is TGTGCCTGTCTGCGGGGGCAGAATTCACCCCTCCACTTT.

This clone was found a few times. The rearrangement joins TRBV7-2 to TRBJ2-1; 8 positions match TRBD2. Germline V gives CDR1 SGHTA, CDR2 FQGNSA. The trim removed 0 bases at V and 3 bases at J, leaving 4 bases unmatched. The CDR3 runs to 16 residues. CDR3 sequence (DNA): TGTGCCAGCAGCTTAGCTCGGACTAGCATCTACAATGAGCAGTTCTTC. Translating it yields CASSLARTSIYNEQFF.